The rows below give T cell receptor beta chains drawn from one sample of a study of T cells after yellow fever vaccination. TCRdb re-called the 5' RACE reads through MiXCR, storing one row per CDR3 protein. The profile covers a few hundred thousand distinct CDR3 sequences, with roughly 6.8% appearing a single time and 18% taken by the ten largest. The sequenced sample was PBMCs, obtained about 49 days after the first yellow fever vaccination. The source is a man aged 18 to 29 who received the YFV17D yellow fever vaccine. CDR3s include the opening cysteine and the closing phenylalanine or tryptophan. The order of the fields is clone size, D gene, J gene, V gene, CDR3 protein, CDR3 DNA. The D gene is left open where the match is weak. The listing skips clone size in some rows; elsewhere it reads once, few, many or a size class.

clone_size: once
d_call: -
j_call: TRBJ2-1
v_call: TRBV5-4
cdr3_aa: CTSSSGGPGSYNEQFF
cdr3_nt: TGTACCAGCAGCTCCGGAGGACCGGGGTCCTACAATGAGCAGTTCTTC

clone_size: many
d_call: -
j_call: TRBJ1-6
v_call: TRBV7-9
cdr3_aa: CASSSLKFQGINSPLHF
cdr3_nt: TGTGCCAGCAGCTCACTCAAATTCCAGGGTATTAATTCACCCCTCCACTTT

clone_size: few
d_call: TRBD2
j_call: TRBJ2-3
v_call: TRBV30
cdr3_aa: CAWSVTSAHTDTQYF
cdr3_nt: TGTGCCTGGAGTGTAACTAGCGCCCACACAGATACGCAGTATTTT

clone_size: few
d_call: -
j_call: TRBJ1-1
v_call: TRBV6-2/TRBV6-3
cdr3_aa: CASSADTAYTEAFF
cdr3_nt: TGTGCCAGCAGCGCCGACACGGCCTACACTGAAGCTTTCTTT

clone_size: -
d_call: -
j_call: TRBJ2-2
v_call: TRBV4-1
cdr3_aa: CASSQVRADGELFF
cdr3_nt: TGCGCCAGCAGCCAAGTAAGGGCGGACGGGGAGCTGTTTTTT

clone_size: few
d_call: -
j_call: TRBJ2-1
v_call: TRBV20-1
cdr3_aa: CSARLALGNEQFF
cdr3_nt: TGCAGTGCTAGATTGGCTCTAGGCAATGAGCAGTTCTTC

clone_size: many
d_call: -
j_call: TRBJ1-3
v_call: TRBV25-1
cdr3_aa: CASSEWGLAGNTIYF
cdr3_nt: TGTGCCAGCAGTGAATGGGGGCTAGCTGGAAACACCATATATTTT

clone_size: many
d_call: -
j_call: TRBJ2-5
v_call: TRBV5-1
cdr3_aa: CASSLDPRLRPETQYF
cdr3_nt: TGCGCCAGCAGCTTGGATCCGAGGCTGCGTCCAGAGACCCAGTACTTC

clone_size: few
d_call: -
j_call: TRBJ2-3
v_call: TRBV5-1
cdr3_aa: CASSLTTAREDTQYF
cdr3_nt: TGCGCCAGCAGCTTGACGACGGCGCGCGAGGATACGCAGTATTTT

clone_size: -
d_call: -
j_call: TRBJ1-1
v_call: TRBV20-1
cdr3_aa: CSANSANLGTEAFF
cdr3_nt: TGCAGTGCTAACTCGGCCAATCTGGGCACTGAAGCTTTCTTT

clone_size: -
d_call: -
j_call: TRBJ1-5
v_call: TRBV20-1
cdr3_aa: CSAGAGPYSNQPQHF
cdr3_nt: TGCAGTGCTGGGGCAGGGCCTTATAGCAATCAGCCCCAGCATTTT

clone_size: -
d_call: TRBD2
j_call: TRBJ2-1
v_call: TRBV5-1
cdr3_aa: CASSFSLAGNNEQFF
cdr3_nt: TGCGCCAGCAGCTTCAGTCTAGCGGGTAACAATGAGCAGTTCTTC

clone_size: -
d_call: TRBD1
j_call: TRBJ2-1
v_call: TRBV7-2
cdr3_aa: CASSLSGGKFF
cdr3_nt: TGTGCCAGCAGCTTATCAGGGGGAAAGTTCTTC

clone_size: -
d_call: -
j_call: TRBJ2-2
v_call: TRBV5-4
cdr3_aa: CASSADYSTGELFF
cdr3_nt: TGTGCCAGCAGCGCGGACTATTCCACCGGGGAGCTGTTTTTT

clone_size: -
d_call: -
j_call: TRBJ2-3
v_call: TRBV10-1
cdr3_aa: CASSPDYLTDTQYF
cdr3_nt: TGCGCCAGCAGTCCGGACTATCTCACAGATACGCAGTATTTT

clone_size: few
d_call: -
j_call: TRBJ1-1
v_call: TRBV5-5
cdr3_aa: CASSLDGVMNTEAFF
cdr3_nt: TGTGCCAGCAGCTTGGATGGGGTCATGAACACTGAAGCTTTCTTT

clone_size: -
d_call: TRBD2
j_call: TRBJ2-2
v_call: TRBV6-2/TRBV6-3
cdr3_aa: CASSYPAGGPDTGELFF
cdr3_nt: TGTGCCAGCAGTTACCCAGCGGGGGGGCCTGACACCGGGGAGCTGTTTTTT

clone_size: -
d_call: -
j_call: TRBJ2-1
v_call: TRBV20-1
cdr3_aa: CSAREGRQNSYNEQFF
cdr3_nt: TGCAGTGCTAGAGAGGGGCGACAAAACTCCTACAATGAGCAGTTCTTC

clone_size: -
d_call: -
j_call: TRBJ2-3
v_call: TRBV4-1
cdr3_aa: CASNEGGAYSSTDTQYF
cdr3_nt: TGCGCCAGCAACGAAGGGGGGGCCTACTCTAGCACAGATACGCAGTATTTT

clone_size: few
d_call: -
j_call: TRBJ1-5
v_call: TRBV2
cdr3_aa: CASRNSNQPQHF
cdr3_nt: TGTGCCAGCAGAAATAGCAATCAGCCCCAGCATTTT

clone_size: few
d_call: -
j_call: TRBJ1-3
v_call: TRBV5-4
cdr3_aa: CASRQDSSSGNTIYF
cdr3_nt: TGTGCCAGCAGACAGGACAGTAGCTCTGGAAACACCATATATTTT

clone_size: few
d_call: -
j_call: TRBJ2-2
v_call: TRBV6-5
cdr3_aa: CASSSSGRRFSTGELFF
cdr3_nt: TGTGCCAGCAGTTCCTCGGGGAGAAGGTTTAGCACCGGGGAGCTGTTTTTT

clone_size: few
d_call: -
j_call: TRBJ2-1
v_call: TRBV5-1
cdr3_aa: CASSLRQAASYNEQFF
cdr3_nt: TGCGCCAGCAGCTTACGGCAGGCGGCGTCCTACAATGAGCAGTTCTTC

clone_size: -
d_call: -
j_call: TRBJ2-7
v_call: TRBV5-5
cdr3_aa: CASSLGGLDEQYF
cdr3_nt: TGTGCCAGCAGCCTGGGGGGGCTCGACGAGCAGTACTTC

clone_size: few
d_call: -
j_call: TRBJ2-7
v_call: TRBV7-2
cdr3_aa: CASSLADTGDEQYF
cdr3_nt: TGTGCCAGCAGCTTAGCAGATACCGGGGACGAGCAGTACTTC

clone_size: many
d_call: -
j_call: TRBJ2-5
v_call: TRBV6-2/TRBV6-3
cdr3_aa: CASSYKETQYF
cdr3_nt: TGTGCCAGCAGTTACAAAGAGACCCAGTACTTC

clone_size: few
d_call: TRBD1
j_call: TRBJ2-7
v_call: TRBV7-6
cdr3_aa: CASSLSPPGQGPYEQYF
cdr3_nt: TGTGCCAGCAGCTTATCCCCCCCAGGACAGGGACCCTACGAGCAGTACTTC

clone_size: many
d_call: -
j_call: TRBJ2-2
v_call: TRBV7-9
cdr3_aa: CASSSKRARNTGELFF
cdr3_nt: TGTGCCAGCAGCTCCAAGCGGGCCCGGAACACCGGGGAGCTGTTTTTT

clone_size: -
d_call: -
j_call: TRBJ1-1
v_call: TRBV18
cdr3_aa: CASSRSGPNTEAFF
cdr3_nt: TGTGCCAGCTCCCGCTCCGGGCCTAACACTGAAGCTTTCTTT

clone_size: -
d_call: TRBD1
j_call: TRBJ2-3
v_call: TRBV18
cdr3_aa: CASSYRQGPSTDTQYF
cdr3_nt: TGTGCCAGCTCCTACCGACAGGGCCCAAGCACAGATACGCAGTATTTT

clone_size: many
d_call: -
j_call: TRBJ1-6
v_call: TRBV6-1
cdr3_aa: CASSEQVGISPLHF
cdr3_nt: TGTGCCAGCAGTGAACAGGTGGGGATTTCACCCCTCCACTTT

clone_size: many
d_call: -
j_call: TRBJ2-1
v_call: TRBV6-1
cdr3_aa: CASSALGVNNEQFF
cdr3_nt: TGTGCCAGCAGTGCCTTAGGGGTTAACAATGAGCAGTTCTTC

clone_size: many
d_call: -
j_call: TRBJ2-6
v_call: TRBV6-5
cdr3_aa: CASSYPAGANVLTF
cdr3_nt: TGTGCCAGCAGTTACCCGGCTGGGGCCAACGTCCTGACTTTC

clone_size: few
d_call: -
j_call: TRBJ1-5
v_call: TRBV12-3/TRBV12-4
cdr3_aa: CASSPRTASNQPQHF
cdr3_nt: TGTGCCAGCAGTCCAAGGACAGCTAGCAATCAGCCCCAGCATTTT

clone_size: few
d_call: TRBD2
j_call: TRBJ2-1
v_call: TRBV9
cdr3_aa: CASSPEGGGHDNEQFF
cdr3_nt: TGTGCCAGCAGCCCAGAAGGCGGGGGGCATGACAATGAGCAGTTCTTC

clone_size: many
d_call: TRBD1
j_call: TRBJ2-7
v_call: TRBV7-6
cdr3_aa: CASSLGVGGPSYEQYF
cdr3_nt: TGTGCCAGCAGCCTAGGTGTAGGGGGCCCCTCCTACGAGCAGTACTTC

clone_size: many
d_call: TRBD2
j_call: TRBJ2-1
v_call: TRBV3-1
cdr3_aa: CASSRSGGARNEQFF
cdr3_nt: TGTGCCAGCAGCCGTAGCGGGGGGGCAAGGAATGAGCAGTTCTTC

clone_size: many
d_call: -
j_call: TRBJ2-1
v_call: TRBV5-6
cdr3_aa: CASSLRPGAYNEQFF
cdr3_nt: TGTGCCAGCAGCTTGCGTCCAGGAGCCTACAATGAGCAGTTCTTC

clone_size: few
d_call: -
j_call: TRBJ2-3
v_call: TRBV7-9
cdr3_aa: CASSGGGGSPDTQYF
cdr3_nt: TGTGCCAGCAGCGGAGGGGGGGGTTCGCCAGATACGCAGTATTTT

clone_size: many
d_call: -
j_call: TRBJ1-2
v_call: TRBV12-3/TRBV12-4
cdr3_aa: CASSLTVNYGYTF
cdr3_nt: TGTGCCAGCAGTTTAACAGTCAACTATGGCTACACCTTC

clone_size: few
d_call: -
j_call: TRBJ2-1
v_call: TRBV28
cdr3_aa: CASINRNRNEQFF
cdr3_nt: TGTGCCAGCATTAACCGGAACAGGAATGAGCAGTTCTTC

clone_size: few
d_call: TRBD1
j_call: TRBJ2-3
v_call: TRBV24-1
cdr3_aa: CATSDPGTGGLTDTQYF
cdr3_nt: TGTGCCACCAGTGACCCCGGGACAGGGGGGTTAACAGATACGCAGTATTTT

clone_size: few
d_call: -
j_call: TRBJ2-2
v_call: TRBV5-5
cdr3_aa: CASSPDNGELFF
cdr3_nt: TGTGCCAGCAGCCCAGACAACGGGGAGCTGTTTTTT

clone_size: few
d_call: -
j_call: TRBJ1-3
v_call: TRBV7-2
cdr3_aa: CASSSDYGNTIYF
cdr3_nt: TGTGCCAGCAGCTCCGATTATGGAAACACCATATATTTT

clone_size: few
d_call: TRBD2
j_call: TRBJ2-3
v_call: TRBV4-3
cdr3_aa: CASSQGPGRGGEDTQYF
cdr3_nt: TGCGCCAGCAGCCAGGGTCCCGGGCGGGGGGGGGAGGATACGCAGTATTTT

clone_size: -
d_call: TRBD2
j_call: TRBJ2-4
v_call: TRBV28
cdr3_aa: CPTLGGGAALCPWKSKNIQYF
cdr3_nt: TGTCCCACCCTGGGCGGGGGGGCCGCGTTATGCCCCTGGAAATCTAAAAACATTCAGTACTTC

clone_size: few
d_call: -
j_call: TRBJ2-3
v_call: TRBV4-1
cdr3_aa: CASSQSDTQYF
cdr3_nt: TGCGCCAGCAGCCAGTCAGATACGCAGTATTTT

clone_size: few
d_call: TRBD2
j_call: TRBJ2-2
v_call: TRBV10-2
cdr3_aa: CASSGTSTSGWFGELFF
cdr3_nt: TGCGCCAGCAGTGGCACCTCAACTAGCGGGTGGTTCGGGGAGCTGTTTTTT

clone_size: -
d_call: -
j_call: TRBJ1-5
v_call: TRBV5-4
cdr3_aa: CASSLAGRIYQPQHF
cdr3_nt: TGTGCCAGCAGCTTGGCGGGACGGATCTATCAGCCCCAGCATTTT

clone_size: -
d_call: -
j_call: TRBJ2-3
v_call: TRBV11-2
cdr3_aa: CASSPREGEIQQGSVDTQYF
cdr3_nt: TGTGCCAGCAGCCCCCGGGAGGGGGAAATACAACAGGGGTCTGTGGATACGCAGTATTTT

clone_size: few
d_call: TRBD1
j_call: TRBJ1-2
v_call: TRBV14
cdr3_aa: CASSQGQGRYTF
cdr3_nt: TGTGCCAGCAGCCAAGGACAGGGGCGCTACACCTTC

clone_size: -
d_call: -
j_call: TRBJ1-6
v_call: TRBV20-1
cdr3_aa: CSASRRAGPGSPLHF
cdr3_nt: TGCAGTGCTAGTCGAAGGGCAGGTCCAGGTTCACCCCTCCACTTT

clone_size: few
d_call: TRBD1
j_call: TRBJ2-1
v_call: TRBV7-8
cdr3_aa: CASSFGQGQGNEQFF
cdr3_nt: TGTGCCAGCAGCTTTGGACAGGGTCAGGGCAATGAGCAGTTCTTC